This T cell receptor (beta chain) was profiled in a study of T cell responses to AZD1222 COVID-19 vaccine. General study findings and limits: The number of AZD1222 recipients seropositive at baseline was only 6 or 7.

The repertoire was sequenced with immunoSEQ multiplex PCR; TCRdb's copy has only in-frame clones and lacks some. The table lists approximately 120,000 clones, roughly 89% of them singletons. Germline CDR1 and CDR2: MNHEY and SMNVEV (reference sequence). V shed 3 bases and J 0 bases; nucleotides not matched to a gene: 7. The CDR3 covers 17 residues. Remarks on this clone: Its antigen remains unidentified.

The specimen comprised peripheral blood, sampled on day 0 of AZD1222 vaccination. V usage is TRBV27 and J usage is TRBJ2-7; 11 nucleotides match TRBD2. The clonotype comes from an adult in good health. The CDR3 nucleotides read TGTGCCAGCAGTTTTGATAGCGGGAGGGCGAGCTCCTACGAGCAGTACTTC. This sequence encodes CASSFDSGRASSYEQYF.